The present T cell receptor (beta chain) was sequenced within a study of cytomegalovirus exposure and HLA in healthy donors. Broader study findings: Other equally common chains were less clonally expanded than HLA-associated TCR beta chains, a later analysis showed. By HLA locus, TCR association rates varied in a later analysis, with DRB1 showing the most and HLA-C the fewest.

Turning to this clone: Its antigen is not known.

Germline V gives CDR1 MNHNS, CDR2 SASEGT. After removal of 8 bases from V and 6 bases from J, the junction contained 10 bases not matched to a gene. The CDR3 spans 13 residues. The PCR had 60 Vbeta and 13 Jbeta primers. The method was immunoSEQ multiplex PCR; TCRdb's version includes in-frame clones alone and lacks a portion of them. The sample yields 200,000 or so clones, 65% to 85% seen once. Healthy bone marrow donors made up the donors. The origin of this receptor is a young woman in good health and CMV-seropositive. Material for sequencing was PBMCs. V and J are TRBV6-1 and TRBJ2-7; 7 bases match TRBD2. The CDR3: CASWWGGRVEQYF. The CDR3 DNA reads as TGTGCCAGCTGGTGGGGGGGTCGTGTCGAGCAGTACTTC.